The source of this T cell receptor (beta chain) is a study of control samples from healthy donors and cancer patients. Sequencing used immunoSEQ multiplex PCR; TCRdb keeps in-frame clones, though not all of them. The sample shows around 130,000 clones, roughly 88% of them seen only once. Trimming took 0 bases from V and 4 from J, leaving 4 bases between them. CDR3 size: 12 residues. The V gene's germline CDR1 is SNHLY and CDR2 FYNNEI. The V and J genes are TRBV2 and TRBJ2-7; no clear D. The TCR sequence derives from a man aged 50 to 60 in good health. Sequenced material: blood. The CDR3 DNA is TGTGCCAGCAGTGAAGCCGGGTACGAGCAGTACTTC. Translated, it gives CASSEAGYEQYF. Full variable domain (remainder filled in from reference TRBV2 and TRBJ2-7): EPEVTQTPSHQVTQMGQEVILRCVPISNHLYFYWYRQILGQKVEFLVSFYNNEISEKSEIFDDQFSVERPDGSNFTLKIRSTKLEDSAMYFCASSEAGYEQYFGPGTRLTVT.